One sample yielded the 4 T cell receptor beta chains listed below, sequenced in a study of T cells in localized non-small cell lung cancer. Here immunoSEQ multiplex PCR was the method, and the copy in TCRdb shows in-frame clones only, minus some. The sample gives approximately 46,000 clones, under 90% of which show up once; roughly 15% is in the top ten. The specimen was peripheral blood mononuclear cells, collected before any cancer treatment. These receptors were taken from a man aged 35-69 years with stage III lung adenocarcinoma.

V usage is TRBV15 and J usage is TRBJ1-1; D gene ambiguous. Germline assignment: CDR1 LNHNV and CDR2 YYDKDF (reference sequence). The CDR3 loop spans 13 amino acids. Deletions cut 8 bases from V and 5 bases from J, with 15 bases between. In DNA, the CDR3 is TGTGCCACCGGGGAGGGAGGTAGGACTGAAGCTTTCTTT. It yields the protein CATGEGGRTEAFF. Combining the CDR3 with reference TRBV15 and TRBJ1-1 gives the whole variable domain DAMVIQNPRYQVTQFGKPVTLSCSQTLNHNVMYWYQQKSSQAPKLLFHYYDKDFNNEADTPDNFQSRRPNTSFCFLDIRSPGLGDTAMYLCATGEGGRTEAFFGQGTRLTVV.

As DNA, the CDR3 is TGTGCCAGCAGCTTCGGGGGGCAGCCCTACGAGCAGTACTTC. This gives the protein CASSFGGQPYEQYF. The chain carries TRBV4-2 and TRBJ2-7; D possibly corresponds to TRBD2 (7 bases). CDR1 and CDR2 (germline): LGHNA, YNFKEQ. Trimming removed 5 bases at V and 2 bases at J, with 13 bases between. The CDR3 loop spans 14 amino acids.

The table lists this clone with a few counts. The chain combines TRBV20-1 with TRBJ1-2; D gene uncertain. The CDR3 is 9 amino acids. Between the trimmed V and J ends, which lost 4 bases and 6 bases, there was a span of 3 bases. Germline CDR1 reads DFQATT; CDR2 reads SNEGSKA (reference sequence). The CDR3 protein is CSAMNGYTF. CDR3 bases: TGCAGTGCTATGAATGGCTACACCTTC.

This clone was recorded only once. The gene calls are TRBV19 and TRBJ2-7, with a tentative D call TRBD1 (6 bases). There are 15 residues in the CDR3. V was clipped by 5 bases and J by 3 bases, with 17 bases between them. The germline V gene encodes CDR1 LNHDA and CDR2 SQIVND (reference sequence). The CDR3 region has the DNA TGTGCCAGTAGTTCCGTGGACAGCGAGTTCTACGAGCAGTACTTC. It specifies CASSSVDSEFYEQYF.